This TCR beta chain was found in a study of Graves' ophthalmopathy and Graves' hyperthyroidism (dated by TCRdb to 2017 to 2018). A note on the overall study: Peripheral blood was collected at initial diagnosis, prior to any treatment. The study used signatures of the TCR beta repertoire to tell Graves' ophthalmopathy apart from Graves' hyperthyroidism and to predict which patients would progress to ophthalmopathy. An independent validation cohort comprised around 20 hyperthyroidism patients and roughly 15 patients who later progressed from hyperthyroidism to ophthalmopathy. In total, approximately 140 blood samples were TCR-sequenced: fewer than 50 ophthalmopathy, around 75 hyperthyroidism and approximately 17 hyperthyroidism-to-ophthalmopathy patients. Following sample collection, hyperthyroidism patients were given methimazole at a starting dose of 30 mg daily, and ophthalmopathy patients were given high-dose intravenous methylprednisolone. T-cell repertoires of thyroid tissue and blood were compared in a handful of hyperthyroidism patients. The approximately 100 discovery patients were divided at random into training and test sets in a 7:3 ratio. To explore V-J signatures that separate ophthalmopathy from hyperthyroidism, a discovery set of about a hundred patients was enrolled, consisting of about 45 with ophthalmopathy and 55 to 65 with stable hyperthyroidism.

CDR1 is given as MNHEY and CDR2 as SVGEGT, both from the germline V gene. From the cysteine up to the phenylalanine, the CDR3 has a length of 14 residues. CDR3 DNA is the only sequence kept; it has 42 bases, read in frame from the first base. Between the V and J ends, shortened by 8 bases and 4 bases respectively, the junction contains 14 bases. The research as a whole found: In cross-validation, the 13-signature model distinguished ophthalmopathy from stable hyperthyroidism with approximately 88% sensitivity and 81.08% specificity, and in the test set the corresponding values were about 80% and 75%. Most expanded thyroid clonotypes with a frequency above 0.001 also appeared in blood, which suggests that blood repertoires may reflect the immune response in the thyroid. In validation, the model predicted ophthalmopathy progression with more than 55% sensitivity and roughly 72% specificity; about a dozen predicted patients were CT-confirmed with GO in a median of around 6 months. Sample size was not predetermined statistically, and investigators were not blinded to group allocation.

Many counts were recorded for this clonotype. What antigen it recognizes has not been identified. Base qualities are not at hand, and no much larger clone is one base apart. For repertoire sequencing, the TCR beta CDR3 regions were amplified from RNA transcripts. HTBI primers and the Qiagen OneStep RT-PCR kit were used in a first-round RT-PCR, which was followed by a second-round multiplex PCR, size selection and purification. The libraries underwent paired-end sequencing with 100 bp reads on an Illumina HiSeq2000. As for the original processing: Reads were processed with SOAPnuke, discarding reads with adapters, uncalled bases, mean Phred below 15, or no exact constant-primer or identifier match. High-quality paired reads were merged with COPE v1.2.5. Each unique nucleotide sequence was defined as a clonotype, and clonotypes were aligned to IMGT TRB V, D and J references with MiTCR v1.1. Analysis was restricted to V-J combinations with a frequency above 0.0001, which covered about 99% of repertoires. For each V-J combination, a TCR clonal expansion and chaos score was defined as F50 clonal expansion divided by the chaos observed in the TCRdist matrix. Welch's t-statistics and random forest were used to reduce the features to about 14 V-J combinations, which were then used as input to a naive Bayes classifier. The Morisita-Horn index was used to measure how similar the thyroid and blood repertoires were. Through fastp at Q25 and MiXCR, TCRdb rebuilt clones from the public reads, retaining in-frame beta chains. Every CDR3 protein is listed once, alongside the most common genes and DNA of its rows. V and J calls and clone size were set by TCRdb, not the authors. This sample lists 150,000 to 200,000 distinct CDR3 sequences; around 39% were detected once. About 8.2% of the sample rests with the top ten.

Ophthalmopathy patients had moderately to severely active disease, Clinical Activity Score of at least 3, NOSPECS grade of at least 4, and disease duration under 3 months. Anyone with other autoimmune diseases, uncontrolled infections, pregnancy or lactation was excluded from the study. Clinical symptoms, serum thyroxine, TRAb, thyroid ultrasound and orbital computed tomography were used for diagnosis. Using Ficoll-Paque density gradient centrifugation, PBMCs were isolated from 9 to 10 ml of fresh peripheral blood. Trizol reagent was used to extract the total RNA, and its quality was then checked on an Agilent 2100 Bioanalyzer.

This receptor was identified in a man aged 30-40 years with Graves' ophthalmopathy. Donor details come from another sample of the same person, matched by shared clones. Sequencing was carried out using peripheral blood. This receptor chain uses TRBV6-2 or TRBV6-3 and TRBJ2-2, with TRBD1 as a weak D call on 6 bases. The CDR3 reads CASRRQDFTGELFF. The sequenced DNA: TGTGCCAGCCGGAGACAGGACTTCACCGGGGAGCTGTTTTTT.